Listed here are 27 T cell receptor beta chains from one sample, sequenced in a study of cytomegalovirus exposure and HLA in healthy donors. Researchers ran the PCR with 60 Vbeta and 13 Jbeta primers. TCRdb's table, derived via immunoSEQ multiplex PCR, lists solely in-frame clones and lacks some. The repertoire consists of 100,000 to 150,000 clones, with around 78% occurring once and the leading ten covering around 3.6%. Sequenced sample: PBMCs. The receptors shown here come from a man aged 35 to 55 in good health and CMV-seronegative.

The chain couples TRBV9 to TRBJ1-2; D may be TRBD1 (6 bases). V was clipped by 3 bases and J by 5 bases, with 17 bases between them. This CDR3 comprises 15 residues. Germline V gives CDR1 SGDLS, CDR2 YYNGEE. In nucleotides, the CDR3 is TGTGCCAGCAGCGCCCAGACAGGTTTTGGATATGGCTACACCTTC. This codes for CASSAQTGFGYGYTF.

The CDR3 loop reads CASSTQGGNQPQHF. The CDR3 DNA reads as TGTGCCAGCAGTACCCAGGGCGGCAATCAGCCCCAGCATTTT. The chain is built from TRBV6-5 and TRBJ1-5, with D possibly TRBD1 on 5 matching bases. The CDR3 consists of 14 residues. Germline-derived CDR1 and CDR2 are MNHEY and SVGAGI. Trimming shortened V by 5 bases and J by 2 bases, and 10 bases separated the two germline ends.

The chain recombines TRBV6-6 with TRBJ2-7, with a possible D match to TRBD1 (6 bases). V gave up 5 bases and J gave up 2 bases, with 13 bases separating them. Germline CDR1 is MNHNY and CDR2 is SVGAGI (reference sequence). The CDR3 loop spans 14 amino acids. CDR3 in amino acids: CASSLQGPAYEQYF. The CDR3 DNA is TGTGCCAGCAGTCTTCAGGGGCCGGCCTACGAGCAGTACTTC.

The chain carries TRBV5-6 and TRBJ1-3; D perhaps matches TRBD1 (5 bases). Between the trimmed V and J ends, which lost 2 bases and 2 bases, there was a span of 14 bases. The germline gives CDR1 SGHDT, CDR2 YYEEEE. The CDR3 has 16 residues. CDR3 coding DNA: TGTGCCAGCAGCTTAGGGACTCAGGGTACTGGAAACACCATATATTTT. This codes for CASSLGTQGTGNTIYF. The full variable domain, rest sourced from reference TRBV5-6 and TRBJ1-3, is DAGVTQSPTHLIKTRGQQVTLRCSPKSGHDTVSWYQQALGQGPQFIFQYYEEEERQRGNFPDRFSGHQFPNYSSELNVNALLLGDSALYLCASSLGTQGTGNTIYFGEGSWLTVV.

This rearrangement joins TRBV28 to TRBJ2-1; TRBD1 is a possible D gene (6 bases). There are 12 residues in the CDR3. V shed 4 bases and J shed 6 bases, with 7 bases lying between them. The germline V gene encodes CDR1 MDHEN and CDR2 SYDVKM. The CDR3 coding sequence is TGTGCCAGCAGTTCAGGGGCCAATGAGCAGTTCTTC. This translates into CASSSGANEQFF.

The CDR3 nucleotides are TGCGCCAGCAGCCCCCGTCCAGGGGGGAATTCACCCCTCCACTTT. This translates into CASSPRPGGNSPLHF. V and J are TRBV5-1 and TRBJ1-6, with TRBD1 matching over 7 bases. The CDR3 covers 15 residues. The V segment lost 4 bases and the J segment 7 bases; nucleotides outside the gene matches: 8. Germline V gene sequence: CDR1 SGHRS, CDR2 YFSETQ. Combining the CDR3 with reference TRBV5-1 and TRBJ1-6 gives the whole variable domain KAGVTQTPRYLIKTRGQQVTLSCSPISGHRSVSWYQQTPGQGLQFLFEYFSETQRNKGNFPGRFSGRQFSNSRSEMNVSTLELGDSALYLCASSPRPGGNSPLHFGNGTRLTVT.

The rearrangement links TRBV4-2 to TRBJ1-1; D possibly corresponds to TRBD1 (6 bases). Trimming took off 4 bases at V and 1 base at J, with 10 bases between the two ends. CDR1 is LGHNA, CDR2 YNFKEQ, per germline. The CDR3 totals 14 residues. The CDR3 is CASSPWDKNTEAFF. CDR3 DNA sequence: TGTGCCAGCAGCCCATGGGACAAGAACACTGAAGCTTTCTTT.

The chain links TRBV2 to TRBJ1-4; 7 nucleotides match TRBD1. The CDR3 runs 16 residues. V lost 1 base and J lost 8; bases outside the gene matches: 10. Looked up from germline, CDR1 is SNHLY and CDR2 is FYNNEI. CDR3 bases: TGTGCCAGCAGTGAAGGGACAGGCAATTGGGAAGAAAAACTGTTTTTT. Encoded protein: CASSEGTGNWEEKLFF.

The chain combines TRBV7-3 with TRBJ2-2; D is ambiguous. With 5 bases removed from V and 1 base from J, the gap between germline ends came to 8 bases. CDR3 size: 14 residues. Germline V CDR1 and CDR2: SGHTA, FQGTGA. DNA for the CDR3: TGTGCCAGCAGCCCGTCCAGGAACACCGGGGAGCTGTTTTTT. Its protein product is CASSPSRNTGELFF.

This clone was detected a few times. The chain carries TRBV6-5 and TRBJ1-1; D unclear. The CDR3 extends over 14 amino acids. Germline assignment: CDR1 MNHEY and CDR2 SVGAGI. The germline V and J ends were trimmed by 0 bases and 2 bases, with 7 bases remaining between them. The CDR3 region is CASSYSAENTEAFF. The CDR3 region has the DNA TGTGCCAGCAGTTACTCGGCGGAAAACACTGAAGCTTTCTTT.

This sequence joins TRBV5-6 and TRBJ1-2; 9 bases line up with TRBD1. J was trimmed by 4 bases and V by 5 bases; bases with no gene match: 6. Germline V gene lookup returns CDR1 SGHDT and CDR2 YYEEEE. The CDR3 is 14 amino acids. CDR3 sequence reads: CASRGQGQSYGYTF. In nucleotides, the CDR3 is TGTGCCAGCAGGGGACAGGGACAATCCTATGGCTACACCTTC.

V is TRBV7-6 and J is TRBJ2-2, with D perhaps TRBD2 (5 bases). Trimming cost V 5 bases and J 1 base, with 14 bases left between them. The CDR3 extends over 16 amino acids. CDR1 and CDR2 from the germline V gene are SGHVS and FNYEAQ. The CDR3: CASSEDYDENTGELFF. The CDR3 DNA reads TGTGCCAGCAGCGAAGACTACGACGAGAACACCGGGGAGCTGTTTTTT.

This clone was found once. The V gene is TRBV5-6, the J gene TRBJ1-6; perhaps TRBD1 as D (5 bases). Germline-derived CDR1 and CDR2 are SGHDT and YYEEEE. V was clipped by 4 bases and J by 4 bases, with 15 bases between them. CDR3 length: 16 residues. CDR3 sequence: CASSLPGLIYNSPLHF. CDR3 nucleotide sequence: TGTGCCAGCAGCCTCCCGGGACTGATTTATAATTCACCCCTCCACTTT.

The table lists this clone with a count of one. The chain carries TRBV27 and TRBJ1-5; D ambiguous. Germline CDR1 MNHEY, CDR2 SMNVEV (reference sequence). The CDR3 sequence is 14 residues long. Trimming took 2 bases from V and 6 from J, leaving 11 bases between them. The CDR3: CASSLMLGSQPQHF. DNA for the CDR3: TGTGCCAGCAGTTTAATGCTGGGGAGTCAGCCCCAGCATTTT.

V is TRBV11-2 and J is TRBJ2-7; perhaps TRBD2 as D (7 bases). Germline V gene lookup returns CDR1 SGHAT and CDR2 FQNNGV. This CDR3 comprises 15 residues. V was trimmed by 5 bases and J by 2 bases, leaving 16 bases between them. The CDR3 here is CASSRGAEGTYEQYF. The CDR3 DNA sequence: TGTGCCAGCAGCCGGGGGGCGGAGGGAACCTACGAGCAGTACTTC.

The chain carries TRBV10-3 and TRBJ2-7; 9 bases match TRBD1. The V gene end was trimmed by 3 bases and the J gene end by 3 bases; junction bases not matched to a gene: 3. CDR1 is ENHRY, CDR2 SYGVKD, per germline. The CDR3 is 14 amino acids. CDR3 sequence (DNA): TGTGCCATCAGTGAAGGGGGACAGGGCTACGAGCAGTACTTC. This translates into CAISEGGQGYEQYF.

This sequence joins TRBV6-1 and TRBJ1-4; TRBD1 matches 9 bases. The V segment lost 6 bases and the J segment 5 bases; nucleotides outside the gene matches: 7. This CDR3 has 15 residues. The germline gives CDR1 MNHNS, CDR2 SASEGT. The CDR3 sequence: CASSGQGMANEKLFF. The CDR3 DNA sequence: TGTGCCAGCAGCGGACAGGGGATGGCCAATGAAAAACTGTTTTTT.

This rearrangement joins TRBV9 to TRBJ2-2, with 7 bases lining up with TRBD2. Germline V gives CDR1 SGDLS, CDR2 YYNGEE. Trimming cost V 0 bases and J 6 bases; bases outside gene matches: 5. This CDR3 is built from 15 residues. CDR3 region: CASSVGGLRAGELFF. CDR3 in DNA: TGTGCCAGCAGCGTAGGGGGACTACGGGCCGGGGAGCTGTTTTTT.

This clone was seen just once. The V gene is TRBV4-1, the J gene TRBJ1-5, with TRBD1 as a possible D gene (6 bases). The CDR3 is made up of 18 amino acids. V lost 1 base to trimming and J lost 0 bases, with 16 bases between them. The germline V gene encodes CDR1 MGHRA and CDR2 YSYEKL. In DNA form, the CDR3 reads TGCGCCAGCAGCCAAGTTGGACGAGGACAGAATAGCAATCAGCCCCAGCATTTT. Translation: CASSQVGRGQNSNQPQHF.

The chain links TRBV10-1 to TRBJ2-2, with a tentative D call TRBD1 (6 bases). The ends were cut back, 6 bases at V and 4 bases at J, with 15 bases in the middle. Germline-derived CDR1 and CDR2 are WNHNN and SYGVQD (reference sequence). The length of the CDR3 is 15 residues. The CDR3 DNA is TGCGCCAGCAGACCCACACAGGGTGGCACCGGGGAGCTGTTTTTT. It encodes CASRPTQGGTGELFF.

The CDR3 spells CASSLGGISYEQYF. The DNA for the CDR3 is TGTGCCAGCAGTTTAGGGGGGATCTCCTACGAGCAGTACTTC. This chain uses TRBV27 with TRBJ2-5, with D perhaps TRBD2 (6 bases). Matching the DNA end better, TRBJ2-7 makes the J call doubtful. This CDR3 has 14 residues. CDR1 is MNHEY, CDR2 SMNVEV, per germline (reference sequence).

In DNA form, the CDR3 reads TGTGCCAGCTCACCTGGAGCGGTAGGGGGTTCACCCCTCCACTTT. It yields the protein CASSPGAVGGSPLHF. J is TRBJ1-6 and V is TRBV18; possible D gene TRBD1, 6 bases. V was pared by 3 bases and J by 9 bases, with 15 bases between. CDR1 and CDR2 (germline): KGHSH, LQKENI. The CDR3 is 15 residues long.

V is TRBV6-6 and J is TRBJ2-5; D gene unclear. Matching the DNA end better, TRBJ2-7 makes the J call doubtful. This CDR3 is built from 11 residues. In germline, CDR1 is MNHNY, CDR2 SVGAGI (reference sequence). The CDR3 DNA is TGTGCCAGCAGTAACTATTACGAGCAGTACTTC. Translating gives CASSNYYEQYF.

This chain joins TRBV29-1 and TRBJ1-1; D is possibly TRBD1 (5 bases). CDR1 is SQVTM, CDR2 ANQGSEA, per germline. Trimming took 6 bases from V and 1 from J, leaving 15 bases between them. The CDR3 loop spans 14 amino acids. CDR3: CSVGGSLRNTEAFF. As DNA, the CDR3 is TGCAGCGTCGGGGGATCTTTGAGGAACACTGAAGCTTTCTTT.

The chain combines TRBV9 with TRBJ1-6; maybe TRBD1 (6 bases). V was clipped by 4 bases and J by 7 bases, with 15 bases between them. CDR3 length equals 15 residues. Germline V CDR1 and CDR2: SGDLS, YYNGEE. The CDR3 region is CASSPNPDRNSPLHF. CDR3 in DNA: TGTGCCAGCAGCCCCAATCCGGACAGAAATTCACCCCTCCACTTT.

This rearrangement joins TRBV4-1 to TRBJ2-4; no clear D. Germline assignment: CDR1 MGHRA and CDR2 YSYEKL. V lost 0 bases and J 15 bases, leaving 9 bases between the germline ends. This CDR3 region has 11 residues. The chain's CDR3 is CASSQEGLWYF. DNA for the CDR3: TGCGCCAGCAGCCAAGAGGGCCTCTGGTACTTC.

Regarding this clone: Compared with germline, one end of the junction differs, possibly owing to a read error. Other DNA sequences from this sample encode an identical CDR3 as well. The chain employs TRBV5-6 and TRBJ2-7; D unresolved. CDR1 is SGHDT and CDR2 is YYEEEE in the germline V gene. The CDR3 totals 14 residues. CDR3 region: CASSLGRAWASFFF. DNA of the CDR3: TGTGCCAGCAGTTTGGGCCGCGCCTGGGCCTCGTTTTTCTTC.